This T cell receptor (beta chain) came from a study of response to subunit inactivated influenza vaccine. Germline assignment: CDR1 ENHRY and CDR2 SYGVKD. Trimming took 4 bases from V and 1 from J, leaving 9 bases between them. The CDR3 totals 14 residues. Study-level results: The authors offered the suggestion that each seasonal influenza vaccination recruits few new T cells.

This clonotype turned up a few times. The antigen remains unidentified. TCRdb used MiXCR to reprocess the RT-PCR reads, holding one entry per CDR3 protein. The sample includes 860,000 or so distinct CDR3 sequences, less than 25% of them seen just once. This specimen consisted of PBMCs from blood, obtained more than 4 days after vaccination. The sequence derives from a man aged 50 or older who received an inactivated influenza vaccine. The chain has TRBV10-3 and TRBJ2-3; D might be TRBD2 (6 bases). The CDR3 nucleotides read TGTGCCATCAGTGGGGGACTCCGCACAGATACGCAGTATTTT. Amino acids: CAISGGLRTDTQYF.